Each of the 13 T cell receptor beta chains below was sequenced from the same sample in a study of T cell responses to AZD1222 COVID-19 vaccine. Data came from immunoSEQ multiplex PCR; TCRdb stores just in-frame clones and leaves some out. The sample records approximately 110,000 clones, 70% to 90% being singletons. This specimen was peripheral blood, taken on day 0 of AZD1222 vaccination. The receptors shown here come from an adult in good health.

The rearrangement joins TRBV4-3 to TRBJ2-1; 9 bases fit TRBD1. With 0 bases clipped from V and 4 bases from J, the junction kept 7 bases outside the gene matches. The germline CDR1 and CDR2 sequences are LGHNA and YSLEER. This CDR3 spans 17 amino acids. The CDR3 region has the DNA TGCGCCAGCAGCCAAGAAGGAAGGGACAGGGATTACAATGAGCAGTTCTTC. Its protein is CASSQEGRDRDYNEQFF.

CDR3 DNA sequence: TGTGCCACCCGGGACAGCCCCACAGATACGCAGTATTTT. It is translated as CATRDSPTDTQYF. V is TRBV19 and J is TRBJ2-3; 7 bases are shared with TRBD1. The ends lost 10 bases at V and 2 bases at J; junction bases unmatched: 6. CDR1 LNHDA and CDR2 SQIVND come from the germline V gene (reference sequence). The CDR3 length is 13 residues.

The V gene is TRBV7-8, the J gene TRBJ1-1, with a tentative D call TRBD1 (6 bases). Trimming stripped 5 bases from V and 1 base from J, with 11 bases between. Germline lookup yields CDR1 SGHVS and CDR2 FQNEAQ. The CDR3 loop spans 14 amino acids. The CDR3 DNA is TGTGCCAGCAGCGAGGGACACCGGAACACTGAAGCTTTCTTT. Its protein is CASSEGHRNTEAFF.

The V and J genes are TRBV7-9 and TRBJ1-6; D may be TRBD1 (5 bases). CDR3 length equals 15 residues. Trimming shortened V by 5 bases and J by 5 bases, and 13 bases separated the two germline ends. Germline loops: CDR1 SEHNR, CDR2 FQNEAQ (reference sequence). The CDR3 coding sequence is TGTGCCAGCAGCGGGACGGGGGTTGATAATTCACCCCTCCACTTT. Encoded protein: CASSGTGVDNSPLHF.

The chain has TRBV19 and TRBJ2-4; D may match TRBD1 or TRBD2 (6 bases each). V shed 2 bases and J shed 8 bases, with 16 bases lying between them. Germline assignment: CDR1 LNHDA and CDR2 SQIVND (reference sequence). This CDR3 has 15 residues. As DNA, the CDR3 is TGTGCCAGTAGTATAATGGTGGGGGGCGCGGACATTCAGTACTTC. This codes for CASSIMVGGADIQYF.

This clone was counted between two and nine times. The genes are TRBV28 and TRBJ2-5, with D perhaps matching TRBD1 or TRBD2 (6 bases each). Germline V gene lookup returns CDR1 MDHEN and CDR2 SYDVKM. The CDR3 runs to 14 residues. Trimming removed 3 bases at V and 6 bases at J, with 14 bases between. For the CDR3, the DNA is TGTGCCAGCAGTTTCACAGGTGGGGGGCAGACCCAGTACTTC. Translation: CASSFTGGGQTQYF.

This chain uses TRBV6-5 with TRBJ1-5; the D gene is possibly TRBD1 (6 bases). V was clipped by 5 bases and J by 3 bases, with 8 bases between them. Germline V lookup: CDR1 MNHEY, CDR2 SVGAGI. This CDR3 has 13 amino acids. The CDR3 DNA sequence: TGTGCCAGCAGTACAGGGTTCAATCAGCCCCAGCATTTT. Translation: CASSTGFNQPQHF.

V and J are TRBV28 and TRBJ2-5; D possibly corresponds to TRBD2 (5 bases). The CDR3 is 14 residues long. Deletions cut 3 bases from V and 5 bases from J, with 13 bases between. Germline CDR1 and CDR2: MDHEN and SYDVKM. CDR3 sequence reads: CASSLAGLLETQYF. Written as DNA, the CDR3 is TGTGCCAGCAGTTTGGCGGGTTTATTGGAGACCCAGTACTTC.

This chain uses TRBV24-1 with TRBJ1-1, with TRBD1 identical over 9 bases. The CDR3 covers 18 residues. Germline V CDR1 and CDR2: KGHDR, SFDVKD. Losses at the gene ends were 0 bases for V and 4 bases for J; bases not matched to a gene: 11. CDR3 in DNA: TGTGCCACCAGTGATTTGTCCCCTCCGGGACAGGGAAGCACTGAAGCTTTCTTT. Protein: CATSDLSPPGQGSTEAFF.

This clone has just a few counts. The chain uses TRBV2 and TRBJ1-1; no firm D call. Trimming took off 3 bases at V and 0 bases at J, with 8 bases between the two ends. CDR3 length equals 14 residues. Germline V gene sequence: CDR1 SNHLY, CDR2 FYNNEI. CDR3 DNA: TGTGCCAGCAGTGAGCTCGGCATGAACACTGAAGCTTTCTTT. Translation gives CASSELGMNTEAFF.

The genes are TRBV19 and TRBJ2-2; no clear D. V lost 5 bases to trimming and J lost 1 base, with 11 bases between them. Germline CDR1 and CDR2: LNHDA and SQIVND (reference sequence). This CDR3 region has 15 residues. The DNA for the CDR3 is TGTGCCAGTAGTCCGAAAACACAGAACACCGGGGAGCTGTTTTTT. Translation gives CASSPKTQNTGELFF.

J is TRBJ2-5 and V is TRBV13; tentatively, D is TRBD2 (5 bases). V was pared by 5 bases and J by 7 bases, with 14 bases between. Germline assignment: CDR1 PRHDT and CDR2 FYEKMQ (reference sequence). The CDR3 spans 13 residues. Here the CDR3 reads CASSTWTVGTQYF. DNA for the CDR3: TGTGCCAGCAGCACCTGGACTGTGGGGACCCAGTACTTC.

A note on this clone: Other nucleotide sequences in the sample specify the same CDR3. The CDR3 DNA reads as TGTGCCAGCAGCGTGTCCGGGGAGCTGTTTTTT. This translates into CASSVSGELFF. V gene TRBV9 combines with J gene TRBJ2-2; no definite D call. The CDR3 length is 11 residues. The germline CDR1 and CDR2 sequences are SGDLS and YYNGEE. The V and J ends lost 2 bases and 6 bases respectively, with 2 bases between them. The entire variable domain, with the rest obtained from reference TRBV9 and TRBJ2-2, is as follows: DSGVTQTPKHLITATGQRVTLRCSPRSGDLSVYWYQQSLDQGLQFLIQYYNGEERAKGNILERFSAQQFPDLHSELNLSSLELGDSALYFCASSVSGELFFGEGSRLTVL.